The 9 T cell receptor beta chains below all came from one sample that was sequenced in a study of blood T cell repertoires in COVID-19. The data were produced by immunoSEQ multiplex PCR, yet TCRdb's version contains in-frame clones alone and is incomplete. In the table there are 310,000 or so clones, around 86% of which are singletons. Sequencing was performed on PBMCs or T cells enriched from blood (not recorded which). These receptors all come from a woman under 30 who had recovered from COVID-19.

CDR3 nucleotide sequence: TGTGCCAGCAGTGCCATCCACAGGGGGAGCTCCTATAATTCACCCCTCCACTTT. Its translation is CASSAIHRGSSYNSPLHF. The chain employs TRBV27 and TRBJ1-6, with 8 bases identical to TRBD1. The CDR3 length is 18 residues. Germline V gene sequence: CDR1 MNHEY, CDR2 SMNVEV (reference sequence). V was pared by 5 bases and J by 0 bases, with 9 bases of the junction left unmatched.

This sequence joins TRBV27 and TRBJ1-2; D possibly corresponds to TRBD1 (6 bases). The germline V gene has CDR1 MNHEY and CDR2 SMNVEV (reference sequence). Trimming pared 5 bases from V and 4 bases from J, leaving 11 bases between. CDR3 size: 13 residues. CDR3 in DNA: TGTGCCAGCAGTCAACAGGGTAGCTATGGCTACACCTTC. This sequence encodes CASSQQGSYGYTF.

The V gene is TRBV9, the J gene TRBJ1-2; 11 bases align to TRBD1. The CDR3 totals 16 residues. CDR1 is SGDLS and CDR2 is YYNGEE in the germline V gene. V dropped 5 bases and J dropped 8; count of bases not matched to a gene: 14. The CDR3 here is CASSPGQGVSGGGYTF. The CDR3 nucleotides read TGTGCCAGCAGTCCGGGACAGGGGGTCTCTGGGGGCGGCTACACCTTC.

This clone was seen only once. This chain joins TRBV6-5 and TRBJ2-1; 7 positions agree with TRBD2. CDR3 length equals 16 residues. Germline V CDR1 and CDR2: MNHEY, SVGAGI. V trimming: 0 bases; J trimming: 8 bases; junction bases outside the gene matches: 10. This chain's CDR3 is CASSYSKLAFGDEQFF. CDR3 DNA sequence: TGTGCCAGCAGTTACTCGAAACTAGCGTTTGGGGATGAGCAGTTCTTC.

The chain links TRBV7-9 to TRBJ2-1, with 16 bases that match TRBD2. This CDR3 is 14 amino acids long. Germline V lookup: CDR1 SEHNR, CDR2 FQNEAQ (reference sequence). J was trimmed by 10 bases and V by 6 bases; bases with no gene match: 3. CDR3 bases: TGTGCCAGCAGGGGACTAGCGGGGGGGAGCGAGCAGTTCTTC. Translated, it gives CASRGLAGGSEQFF. Complete variable domain (other parts from reference TRBV7-9 and TRBJ2-1): DTGVSQNPRHKITKRGQNVTFRCDPISEHNRLYWYRQTLGQGPEFLTYFQNEAQLEKSRLLSDRFSAERPKGSFSTLEIQRTEQGDSAMYLCASRGLAGGSEQFFGPGTRLTVL.

The CDR3 DNA is TGTGCCAGTAGCCTCAGACAGGGCTACGAGCAGTACTTC. Translation gives CASSLRQGYEQYF. V is TRBV19 and J is TRBJ2-7, with 7 bases identical to TRBD1. Trimming at V came to 6 bases and at J to 3 bases, leaving 5 bases not matched to a gene. Germline CDR1 reads LNHDA; CDR2 reads SQIVND (reference sequence). CDR3 length equals 13 residues.

This clone was observed a single time. V gene TRBV29-1 combines with J gene TRBJ1-1, with no clear D. CDR1 is SQVTM, CDR2 ANQGSEA, per germline. The length of the CDR3 is 11 residues. V was pared by 4 bases and J by 5 bases, with 8 bases between. The DNA for the CDR3 is TGCAGCGTTGGGGTGGAGACTGAAGCTTTCTTT. Amino acid sequence: CSVGVETEAFF. Variable domain in full (rest from reference TRBV29-1 and TRBJ1-1): SAVISQKPSRDICQRGTSLTIQCQVDSQVTMMFWYRQQPGQSLTLIATANQGSEATYESGFVIDKFPISRPNLTFSTLTVSNMSPEDSSIYLCSVGVETEAFFGQGTRLTVV.

V is TRBV6-1 and J is TRBJ1-4; the match to TRBD1 covers 11 bases. Germline V gives CDR1 MNHNS, CDR2 SASEGT. The CDR3 loop spans 18 amino acids. Germline trimming cut 4 bases from V and 0 bases from J; bases unmatched to any gene: 7. The CDR3 loop reads CASSVGTGGEATNEKLFF. CDR3 DNA: TGTGCCAGCAGTGTGGGGACAGGGGGAGAGGCAACTAATGAAAAACTGTTTTTT.

The chain carries TRBV4-1 and TRBJ2-1; a weak D match, TRBD2 (6 bases). This CDR3 contains 16 residues. CDR1 is MGHRA and CDR2 is YSYEKL in the germline V gene. The ends were cut back, 1 base at V and 4 bases at J, with 14 bases in the middle. CDR3 nucleotide sequence: TGCGCCAGCAGCCAAGGGACACTAGCTTTTTACAATGAGCAGTTCTTC. Protein: CASSQGTLAFYNEQFF.